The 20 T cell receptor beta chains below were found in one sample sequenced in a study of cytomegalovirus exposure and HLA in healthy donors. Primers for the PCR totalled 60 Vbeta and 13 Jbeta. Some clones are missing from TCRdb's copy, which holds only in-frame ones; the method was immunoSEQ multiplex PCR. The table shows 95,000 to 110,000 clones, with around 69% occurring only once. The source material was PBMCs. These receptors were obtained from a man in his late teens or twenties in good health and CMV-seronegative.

The chain's CDR3 is CASSYPGTGSFGYTF. CDR3 sequence (DNA): TGTGCCAGCAGTTACCCCGGGACAGGGTCTTTTGGCTACACCTTC. The gene calls are TRBV6-5 and TRBJ1-2, with 9 bases aligning to TRBD1. The junction had 8 bases not matched to a gene; V was cut back by 2 bases and J by 7 bases. The CDR3 is 15 amino acids. Germline CDR1 and CDR2: MNHEY and SVGAGI.

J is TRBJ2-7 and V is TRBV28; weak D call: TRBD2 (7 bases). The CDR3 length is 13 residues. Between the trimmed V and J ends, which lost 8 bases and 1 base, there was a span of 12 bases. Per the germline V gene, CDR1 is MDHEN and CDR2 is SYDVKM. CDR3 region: CASGGGISYEQYF. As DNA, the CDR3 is TGTGCCAGCGGGGGGGGCATTTCCTACGAGCAGTACTTC. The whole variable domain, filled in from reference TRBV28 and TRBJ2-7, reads DVKVTQSSRYLVKRTGEKVFLECVQDMDHENMFWYRQDPGLGLRLIYFSYDVKMKEKGDIPEGYSVSREKKERFSLILESASTNQTSMYLCASGGGISYEQYFGPGTRLTVT.

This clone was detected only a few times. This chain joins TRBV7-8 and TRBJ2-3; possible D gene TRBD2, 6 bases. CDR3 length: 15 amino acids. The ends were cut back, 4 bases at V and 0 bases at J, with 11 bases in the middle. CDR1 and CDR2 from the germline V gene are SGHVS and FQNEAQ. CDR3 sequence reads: CASSSLAASTDTQYF. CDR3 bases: TGTGCCAGCAGCTCTTTAGCGGCGAGCACAGATACGCAGTATTTT.

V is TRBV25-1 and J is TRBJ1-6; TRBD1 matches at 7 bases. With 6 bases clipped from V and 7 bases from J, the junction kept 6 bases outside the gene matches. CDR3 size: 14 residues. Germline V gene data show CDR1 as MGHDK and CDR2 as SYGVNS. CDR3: CASSNQGVNSPLHF. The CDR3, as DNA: TGTGCCAGCAGCAACCAGGGGGTAAATTCACCCCTCCACTTT.

The CDR3 protein is CASRRDRGYEQYF. In DNA, the CDR3 is TGTGCCAGCAGGAGGGACAGGGGTTACGAGCAGTACTTC. The rearrangement links TRBV28 to TRBJ2-7, with 10 bases fitting TRBD1. The CDR3 totals 13 residues. The V gene end was trimmed by 6 bases and the J gene end by 4 bases; junction bases not matched to a gene: 3. CDR1 is MDHEN and CDR2 is SYDVKM in the germline V gene.

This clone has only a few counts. CDR3 loop: CASSPTGQGGNTEAFF. CDR3 coding DNA: TGTGCCAGCAGCCCTACGGGACAGGGGGGGAACACTGAAGCTTTCTTT. The gene calls are TRBV7-9 and TRBJ1-1, with TRBD1 matching 11 bases. CDR1 and CDR2 (germline): SEHNR, FQNEAQ (reference sequence). After removal of 5 bases from V and 1 base from J, the junction contained 6 bases not matched to a gene. This CDR3 spans 16 amino acids. The full variable domain, in which reference TRBV7-9 and TRBJ1-1 provide the parts outside the CDR3, is DTGVSQNPRHKITKRGQNVTFRCDPISEHNRLYWYRQTLGQGPEFLTYFQNEAQLEKSRLLSDRFSAERPKGSFSTLEIQRTEQGDSAMYLCASSPTGQGGNTEAFFGQGTRLTVV.

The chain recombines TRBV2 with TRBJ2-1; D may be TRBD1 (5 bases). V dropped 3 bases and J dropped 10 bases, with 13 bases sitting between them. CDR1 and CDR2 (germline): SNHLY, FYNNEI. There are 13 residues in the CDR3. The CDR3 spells CASSDGWGPEQFF. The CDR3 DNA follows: TGTGCCAGCAGTGATGGGTGGGGCCCCGAGCAGTTCTTC.

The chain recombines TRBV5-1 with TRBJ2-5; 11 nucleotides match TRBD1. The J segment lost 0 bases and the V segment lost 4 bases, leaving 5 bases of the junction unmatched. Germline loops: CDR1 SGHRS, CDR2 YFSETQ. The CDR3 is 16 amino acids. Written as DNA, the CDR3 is TGCGCCAGCAGCCCAGGGACAGGGGGGTACCAAGAGACCCAGTACTTC. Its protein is CASSPGTGGYQETQYF.

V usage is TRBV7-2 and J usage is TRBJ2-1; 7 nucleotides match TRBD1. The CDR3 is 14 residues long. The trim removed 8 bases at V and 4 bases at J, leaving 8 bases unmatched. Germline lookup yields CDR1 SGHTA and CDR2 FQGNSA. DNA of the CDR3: TGTGCCAGCGGAGAGGGCAGGGGGTACAATGAGCAGTTCTTC. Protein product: CASGEGRGYNEQFF.

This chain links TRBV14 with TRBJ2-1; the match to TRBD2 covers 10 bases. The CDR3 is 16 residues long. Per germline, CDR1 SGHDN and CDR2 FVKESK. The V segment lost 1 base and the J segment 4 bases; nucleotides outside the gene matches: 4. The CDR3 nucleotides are TGTGCCAGCAGCCAAGTGGTAGCGGGGGGATACAATGAGCAGTTCTTC. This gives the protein CASSQVVAGGYNEQFF.

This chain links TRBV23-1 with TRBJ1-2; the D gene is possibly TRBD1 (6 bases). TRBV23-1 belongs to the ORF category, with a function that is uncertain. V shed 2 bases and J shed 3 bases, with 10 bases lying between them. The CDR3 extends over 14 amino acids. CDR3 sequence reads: CASSQTGHDYGYTF. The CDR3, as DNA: TGCGCCAGCAGTCAAACAGGGCATGACTATGGCTACACCTTC.

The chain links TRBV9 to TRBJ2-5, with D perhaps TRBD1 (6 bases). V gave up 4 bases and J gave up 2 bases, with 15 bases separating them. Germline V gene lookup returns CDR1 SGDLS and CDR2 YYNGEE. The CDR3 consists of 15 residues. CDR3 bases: TGTGCCAGCAGCCTCTCTTTCAGGGGACAAGAGACCCAGTACTTC. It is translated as CASSLSFRGQETQYF.

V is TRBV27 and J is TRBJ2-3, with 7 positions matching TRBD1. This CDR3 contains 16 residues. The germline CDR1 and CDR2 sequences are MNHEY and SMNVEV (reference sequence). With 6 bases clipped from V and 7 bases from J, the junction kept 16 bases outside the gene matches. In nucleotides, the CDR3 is TGTGCCAGCAGCTTAAAACTTACCCGGGGACAGAATACGCAGTATTTT. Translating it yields CASSLKLTRGQNTQYF.

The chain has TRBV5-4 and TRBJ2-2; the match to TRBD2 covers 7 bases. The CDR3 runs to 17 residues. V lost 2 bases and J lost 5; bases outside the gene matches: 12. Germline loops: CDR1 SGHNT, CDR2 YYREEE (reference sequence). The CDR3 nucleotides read TGTGCCAGCAGCTTTGGTTCTGGGACTAAAATAACCGGGGAGCTGTTTTTT. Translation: CASSFGSGTKITGELFF. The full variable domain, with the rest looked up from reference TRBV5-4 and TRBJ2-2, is ETGVTQSPTHLIKTRGQQVTLRCSSQSGHNTVSWYQQALGQGPQFIFQYYREEENGRGNFPPRFSGLQFPNYSSELNVNALELDDSALYLCASSFGSGTKITGELFFGEGSRLTVL.

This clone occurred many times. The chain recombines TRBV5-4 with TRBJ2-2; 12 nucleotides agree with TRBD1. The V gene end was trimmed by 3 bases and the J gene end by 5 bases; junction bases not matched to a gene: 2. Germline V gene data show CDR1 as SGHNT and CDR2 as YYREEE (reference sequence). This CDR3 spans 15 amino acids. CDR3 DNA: TGTGCCAGCAGCTGGGACAGGGGGCAGACCGGGGAGCTGTTTTTT. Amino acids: CASSWDRGQTGELFF.

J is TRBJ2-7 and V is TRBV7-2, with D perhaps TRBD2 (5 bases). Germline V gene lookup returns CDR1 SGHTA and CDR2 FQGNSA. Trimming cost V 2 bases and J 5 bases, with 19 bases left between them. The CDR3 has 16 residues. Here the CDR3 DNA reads TGTGCCAGCAGCTTACTAGCCGGAGTGGTTTTGGACGAGCAGTACTTC. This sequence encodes CASSLLAGVVLDEQYF. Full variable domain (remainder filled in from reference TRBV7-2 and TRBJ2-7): GAGVSQSPSNKVTEKGKDVELRCDPISGHTALYWYRQSLGQGLEFLIYFQGNSAPDKSGLPSDRFSAERTGGSVSTLTIQRTQQEDSAVYLCASSLLAGVVLDEQYFGPGTRLTVT.

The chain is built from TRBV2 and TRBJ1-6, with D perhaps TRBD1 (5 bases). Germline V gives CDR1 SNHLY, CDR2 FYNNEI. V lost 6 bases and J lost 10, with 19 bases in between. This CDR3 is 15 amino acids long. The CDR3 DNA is TGTGCCAGCAGCCGCAATCCCGGGGGAGGATCACCCCTCCACTTT. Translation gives CASSRNPGGGSPLHF.

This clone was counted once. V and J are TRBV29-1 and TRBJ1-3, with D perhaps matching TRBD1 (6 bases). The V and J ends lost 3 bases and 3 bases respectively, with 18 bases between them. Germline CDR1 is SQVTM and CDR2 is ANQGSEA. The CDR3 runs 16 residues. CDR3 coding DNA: TGCAGCGTTGAGGCCCCCCCAGACAGGCGTGGAAACACCATATATTTT. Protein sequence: CSVEAPPDRRGNTIYF.

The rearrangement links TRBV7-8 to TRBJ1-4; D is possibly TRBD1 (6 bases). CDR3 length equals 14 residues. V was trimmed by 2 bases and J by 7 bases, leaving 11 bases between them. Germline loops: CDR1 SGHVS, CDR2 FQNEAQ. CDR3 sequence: CASSLPGASEKLFF. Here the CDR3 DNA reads TGTGCCAGCAGCTTACCAGGGGCGAGTGAAAAACTGTTTTTT.

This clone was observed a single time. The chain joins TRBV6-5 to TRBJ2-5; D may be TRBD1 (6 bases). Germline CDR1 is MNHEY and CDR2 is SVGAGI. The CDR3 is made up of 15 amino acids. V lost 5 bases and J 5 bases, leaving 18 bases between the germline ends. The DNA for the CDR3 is TGTGCCAGCAGTCGCCGGGACATCCTCCGGGAGACCCAGTACTTC. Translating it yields CASSRRDILRETQYF.